This TCR beta chain was observed in a study of radiation and T cells in renal cell carcinoma. This clone has a count of ten or more. The time point: blood 4 weeks post-SBRT, at nephrectomy. Treatment denoted: 15 Gy SBRT to primary tumor, nephrectomy 4 weeks later. CDR1 and CDR2 (germline): ENHRY, SYGVKD. This CDR3 contains 12 residues. Trimming removed 2 bases at V and 4 bases at J, with 5 bases between. Profiled with immunoSEQ multiplex PCR; TCRdb holds only in-frame clones, not every one. The repertoire holds 97,000 or so clones, with 65% to 90% as singletons. The receptor was isolated from a man between 60 and 70 years old with renal cell carcinoma. This sample comprised blood, obtained from a patient whose treatment included radiotherapy and nephrectomy. The chain has TRBV10-3 and TRBJ1-1; the D is unclear. CDR3 nucleotides: TGTGCCATCAGTGAGGTGAGCACTGAAGCTTTCTTT. Translated, it gives CAISEVSTEAFF.